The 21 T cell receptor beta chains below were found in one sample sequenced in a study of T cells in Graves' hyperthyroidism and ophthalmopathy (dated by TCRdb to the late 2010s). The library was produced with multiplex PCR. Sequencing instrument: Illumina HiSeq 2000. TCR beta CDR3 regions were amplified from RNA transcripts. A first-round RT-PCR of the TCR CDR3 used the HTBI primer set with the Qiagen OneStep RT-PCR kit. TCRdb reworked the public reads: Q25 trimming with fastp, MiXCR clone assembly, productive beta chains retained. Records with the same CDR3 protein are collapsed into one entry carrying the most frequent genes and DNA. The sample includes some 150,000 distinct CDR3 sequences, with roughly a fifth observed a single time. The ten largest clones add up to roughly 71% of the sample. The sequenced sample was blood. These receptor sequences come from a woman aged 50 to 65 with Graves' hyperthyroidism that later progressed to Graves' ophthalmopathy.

This chain's CDR3 is CASSQKTSGEQFF. CDR3 nucleotide sequence: TGTGCCAGCAGCCAAAAGACTAGCGGTGAGCAGTTCTTC. The V call is TRBV4-2, the J call TRBJ2-1; 9 bases are a match to TRBD2. The CDR3 extends over 13 amino acids. Losses at the gene ends were 2 bases for V and 9 bases for J; bases not matched to a gene: 2. The germline gives CDR1 LGHNA, CDR2 YNFKEQ.

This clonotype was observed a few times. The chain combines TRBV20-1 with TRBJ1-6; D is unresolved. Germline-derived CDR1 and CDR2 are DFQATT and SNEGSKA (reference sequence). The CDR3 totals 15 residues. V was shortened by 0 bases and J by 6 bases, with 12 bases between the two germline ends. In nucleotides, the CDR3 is TGCAGTGCTAGAGATCTCTCCGGGTTTAATTCACCCCTCCACTTT. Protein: CSARDLSGFNSPLHF.

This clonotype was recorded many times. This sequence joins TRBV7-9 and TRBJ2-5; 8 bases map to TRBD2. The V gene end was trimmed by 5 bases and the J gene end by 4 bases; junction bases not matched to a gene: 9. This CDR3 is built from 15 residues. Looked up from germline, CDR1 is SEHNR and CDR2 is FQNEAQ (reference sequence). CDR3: CASSRSGRVRETQYF. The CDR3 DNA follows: TGTGCCAGCAGCCGAAGCGGGAGAGTCAGAGAGACCCAGTACTTC.

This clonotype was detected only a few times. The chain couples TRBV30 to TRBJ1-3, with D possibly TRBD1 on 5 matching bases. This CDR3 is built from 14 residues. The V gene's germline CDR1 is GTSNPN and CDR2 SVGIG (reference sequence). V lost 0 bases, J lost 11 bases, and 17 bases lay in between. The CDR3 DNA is TGTGCCTGGAGTGTAGGGGCAGGGAACCGAGCCATATATTTT. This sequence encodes CAWSVGAGNRAIYF.

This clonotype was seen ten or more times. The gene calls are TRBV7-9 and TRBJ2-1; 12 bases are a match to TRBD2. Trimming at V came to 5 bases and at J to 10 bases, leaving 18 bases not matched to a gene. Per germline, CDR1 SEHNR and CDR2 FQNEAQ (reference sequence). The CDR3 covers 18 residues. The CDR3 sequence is CASSPSYEASGRALEQFF. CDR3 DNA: TGTGCCAGCAGCCCCTCATACGAAGCTAGCGGGAGGGCGTTGGAGCAGTTCTTC.

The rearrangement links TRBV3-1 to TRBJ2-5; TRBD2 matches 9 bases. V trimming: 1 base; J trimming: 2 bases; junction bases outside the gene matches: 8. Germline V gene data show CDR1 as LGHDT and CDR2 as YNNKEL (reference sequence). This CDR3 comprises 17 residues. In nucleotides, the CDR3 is TGTGCCAGCAGCCAAGGTATGACTAGCGGCTTACAAGAGACCCAGTACTTC. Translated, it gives CASSQGMTSGLQETQYF.

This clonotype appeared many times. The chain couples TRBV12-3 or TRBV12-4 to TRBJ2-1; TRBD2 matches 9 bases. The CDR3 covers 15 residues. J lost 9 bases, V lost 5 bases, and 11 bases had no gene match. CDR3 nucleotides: TGTGCCAGCAGTACCCAAGCGGGAGGTCTGGGTGAGCAGTTCTTC. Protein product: CASSTQAGGLGEQFF.

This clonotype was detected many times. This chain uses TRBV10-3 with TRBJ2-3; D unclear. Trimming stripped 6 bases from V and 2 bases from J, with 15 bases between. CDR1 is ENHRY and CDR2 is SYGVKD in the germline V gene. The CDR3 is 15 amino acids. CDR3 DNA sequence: TGTGCCATCAGCCAGACCCTAGGCACCACAGATACGCAGTATTTT. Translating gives CAISQTLGTTDTQYF.

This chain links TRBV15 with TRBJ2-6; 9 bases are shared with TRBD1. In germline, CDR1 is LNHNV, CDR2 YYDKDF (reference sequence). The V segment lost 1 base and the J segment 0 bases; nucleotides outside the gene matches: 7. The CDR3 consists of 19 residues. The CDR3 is CATSRAAGTGTSGANVLTF. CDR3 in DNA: TGTGCCACCAGCAGAGCGGCGGGGACAGGGACCTCTGGGGCCAACGTCCTGACTTTC.

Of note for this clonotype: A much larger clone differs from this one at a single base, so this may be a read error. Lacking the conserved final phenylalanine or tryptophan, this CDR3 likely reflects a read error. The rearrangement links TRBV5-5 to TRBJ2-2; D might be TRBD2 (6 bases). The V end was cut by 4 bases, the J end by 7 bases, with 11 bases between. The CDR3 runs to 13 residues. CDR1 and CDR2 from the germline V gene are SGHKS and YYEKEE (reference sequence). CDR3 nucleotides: TGTGCCAGCAGCCCGCGCGGGGACGGGGAGCTGTTTGTT. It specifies CASSPRGDGELFV.

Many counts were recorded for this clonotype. The CDR3 loop is CASRPGLGRETQYF. CDR3 DNA sequence: TGCGCCAGCCGCCCAGGTCTGGGCCGGGAGACCCAGTACTTC. This sequence joins TRBV5-1 and TRBJ2-5; D is unresolved. Germline values: CDR1 SGHRS, CDR2 YFSETQ. Between the trimmed V and J ends, which lost 7 bases and 5 bases, there was a span of 18 bases. The CDR3 spans 14 residues.

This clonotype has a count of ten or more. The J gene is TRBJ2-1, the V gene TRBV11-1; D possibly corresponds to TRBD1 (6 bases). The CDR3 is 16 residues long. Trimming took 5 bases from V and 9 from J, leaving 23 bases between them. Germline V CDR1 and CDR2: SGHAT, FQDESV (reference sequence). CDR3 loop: CASSLRGGFSSGEQFF. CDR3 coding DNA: TGTGCCAGCAGCCTACGAGGGGGTTTTTCTTCGGGTGAGCAGTTCTTC. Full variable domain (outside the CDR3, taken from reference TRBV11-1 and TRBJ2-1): EAEVAQSPRYKITEKSQAVAFWCDPISGHATLYWYRQILGQGPELLVQFQDESVVDDSQLPKDRFSAERLKGVDSTLKIQPAELGDSAMYLCASSLRGGFSSGEQFFGPGTRLTVL.

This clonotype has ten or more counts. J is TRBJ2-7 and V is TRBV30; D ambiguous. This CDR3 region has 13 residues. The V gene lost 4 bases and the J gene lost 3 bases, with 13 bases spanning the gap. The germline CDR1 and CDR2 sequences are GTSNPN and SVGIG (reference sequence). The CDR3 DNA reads TGTGCCTGGACGCCGGGTTTCAACTACGAGCAGTACTTC. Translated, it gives CAWTPGFNYEQYF.

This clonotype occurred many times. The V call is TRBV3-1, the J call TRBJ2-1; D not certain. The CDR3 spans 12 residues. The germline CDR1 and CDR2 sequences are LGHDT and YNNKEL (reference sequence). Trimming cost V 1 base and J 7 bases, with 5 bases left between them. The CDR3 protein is CASSQVRNEQFF. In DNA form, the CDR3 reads TGTGCCAGCAGCCAAGTCAGAAATGAGCAGTTCTTC.

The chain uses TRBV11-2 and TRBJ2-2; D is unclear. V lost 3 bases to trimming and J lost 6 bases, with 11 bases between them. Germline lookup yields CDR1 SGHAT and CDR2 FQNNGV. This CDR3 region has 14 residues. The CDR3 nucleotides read TGTGCCAGCAGCTTGGGCCTACCCTCCGGGGAGCTGTTTTTT. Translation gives CASSLGLPSGELFF.

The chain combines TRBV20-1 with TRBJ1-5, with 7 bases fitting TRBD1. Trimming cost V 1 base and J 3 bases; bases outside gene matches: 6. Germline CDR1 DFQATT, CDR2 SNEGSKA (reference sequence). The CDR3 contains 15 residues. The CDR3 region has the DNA TGCAGTGCTAGAGCGATGAGGGGGCTCAATCAGCCCCAGCATTTT. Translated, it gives CSARAMRGLNQPQHF.

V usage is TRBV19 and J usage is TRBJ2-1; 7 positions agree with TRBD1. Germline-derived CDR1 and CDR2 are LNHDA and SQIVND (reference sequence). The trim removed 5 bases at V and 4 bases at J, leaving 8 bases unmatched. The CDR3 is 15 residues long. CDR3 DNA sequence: TGTGCCAGTAGTCCACCGACAGGGATTTACAATGAGCAGTTCTTC. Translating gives CASSPPTGIYNEQFF.

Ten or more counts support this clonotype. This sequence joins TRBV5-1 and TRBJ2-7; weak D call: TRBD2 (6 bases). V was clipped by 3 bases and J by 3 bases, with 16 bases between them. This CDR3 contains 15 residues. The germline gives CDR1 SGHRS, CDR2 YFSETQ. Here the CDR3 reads CASSSLRGPSYEQYF. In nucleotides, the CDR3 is TGCGCCAGCAGCTCCCTGCGGGGACCTAGCTACGAGCAGTACTTC.

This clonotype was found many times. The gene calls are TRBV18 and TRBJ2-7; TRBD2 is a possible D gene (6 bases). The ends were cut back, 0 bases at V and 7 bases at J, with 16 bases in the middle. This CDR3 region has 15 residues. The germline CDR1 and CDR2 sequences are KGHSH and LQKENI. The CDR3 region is CASSPPTLAGREQYF. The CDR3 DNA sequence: TGTGCCAGCTCACCACCGACGCTAGCAGGGAGGGAGCAGTACTTC. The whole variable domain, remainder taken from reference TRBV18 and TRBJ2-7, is NAGVMQNPRHLVRRRGQEARLRCSPMKGHSHVYWYRQLPEEGLKFMVYLQKENIIDESGMPKERFSAEFPKEGPSILRIQQVVRGDSAAYFCASSPPTLAGREQYFGPGTRLTVT.

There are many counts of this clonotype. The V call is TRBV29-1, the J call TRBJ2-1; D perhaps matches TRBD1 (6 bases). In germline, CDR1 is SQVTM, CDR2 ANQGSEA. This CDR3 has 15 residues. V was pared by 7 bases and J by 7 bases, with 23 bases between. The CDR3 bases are TGCAGCGCCCAACCCCAGGGGAAATGGGCGAATGAGCAGTTCTTC. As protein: CSAQPQGKWANEQFF.

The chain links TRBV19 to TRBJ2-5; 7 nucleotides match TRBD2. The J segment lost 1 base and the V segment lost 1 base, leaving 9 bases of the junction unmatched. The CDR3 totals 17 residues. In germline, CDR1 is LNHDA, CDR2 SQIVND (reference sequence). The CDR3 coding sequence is TGTGCCAGTAGTATAGTGTCATGGGACTACACCCAAGAGACCCAGTACTTC. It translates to CASSIVSWDYTQETQYF.